The entry below describes one T cell receptor (beta chain). Libraries were prepared by immunoSEQ multiplex PCR; TCRdb keeps only in-frame clonotypes and omits some of them. Found here are some 300,000 clones, approximately 86% of them singletons; the top ten hold over 10%. This sample is drawn from a study of blood T cell repertoires in COVID-19. CDR3 length: 12 residues. Germline loops: CDR1 DFQATT, CDR2 SNEGSKA (reference sequence). J lost 8 bases, V lost 3 bases, and 5 bases had no gene match. The sequenced material came from peripheral blood. This chain joins TRBV20-1 and TRBJ1-1, with 8 nucleotides matching TRBD1. The receptor was isolated from a woman aged 65 to 85 with COVID-19, enrolled during active disease. This CDR3 is CSASSRQGEAFF. Here the CDR3 DNA reads TGCAGTGCTAGTTCCCGACAGGGGGAAGCTTTCTTT.